This paragraph reports one T cell receptor beta chain. Its antigen specificity is not known. No qualities accompany the bases; no much larger clone lies one base away. The sample carries other DNA sequences with the same CDR3. Using the deep immunoSEQ assay, multiplex PCR amplified TCR CDR3 regions from genomic DNA. For each cell subset, the extracted genomic DNA was distributed evenly across all wells of several immunoSEQ 96-well plates, and each plate served as one replicate. For sorted subsets, roughly 200 ng of genomic DNA, equivalent to around 29,000 T cell genomes, went into each replicate PCR. The purified libraries were quantified using a Qubit 3.0 fluorometer, sized with a Bioanalyzer 2100, and then quantified again using the KAPA Library Quantification kit. Every immunoSEQ 96-well plate was sequenced on a dedicated single-read 150-cycle Illumina NextSeq 550 flow cell. From the authors' description of their analysis: Because the immunoSEQ output included only junctional sequences and no quality scores, the filtering could not be the same as the filtering used for full-length reads. Sequences were annotated with PyIR, a Python wrapper for IgBLAST v1.9, and V/J genes and CDR3 were assigned using IMGT germline references. Reads were filtered out if the reads had weak V/J assignments (E-value above 1e-6), no CDR3, stop codons, out-of-frame junctions, or ambiguous translated residues. V3J clonotypes were defined as sequences sharing an identical inferred V gene, J gene, and CDR3 amino acid sequence. The percentage overlap between two repertoires was calculated by dividing the number of shared unique clonotypes by the size of the smaller repertoire. Three approaches were used to assess repertoire richness: RTK rarefaction, the Chao1 estimator, and Recon v2.1 estimates of unobserved clonotypes. Generation probabilities for all TCRbeta clonotypes obtained by the gDNA method from a few donors were computed using OLGA. In TCRdb, the immuneACCESS table is reduced to in-frame sequences with V and J assigned. These tables do not hold every clone; where another copy was compared, an unresolved V gene accounts for under half, and the others remain unexplained. The V and J calls and clone size come from that table; D and trimming were worked out from the DNA. The sample table lists fewer than 1 million clones, about 97% of them with a count of one. The ten largest make up over 0.2% of the sample.

These data are taken from a study of shared clonotypes between healthy human individuals (dated by TCRdb to the early 2020s). In the study overall: The cohort comprised a couple of women and a few men aged 18 to 49 years. For each donor, three plates each were used for CD4 naive and CD4 memory, two plates were used for CD8 naive, and one plate was used for CD8 memory. To estimate repertoire size and how much clonotype sharing occurs between individuals, the study deeply sequenced the blood TCR repertoires of 4 to 6 healthy adults. Each donor's leukapheresis produced roughly between roughly 0.85 and 9 billion PBMCs. Different laboratories and diverse techniques were used to prepare libraries and sequence TCR repertoires, to increase sequencing depth and limit assay-specific biases. What the study reported, not specific to this receptor: Sharing across several donors was observed for around 5% of naive CD4, 3.5% of naive CD8, 2% to 2.5% of memory CD4, and about 0.39% of memory CD8 clonotypes. Pairwise subsampling led to the expectation that sequencing depth would affect the degree of clonotype sharing among donors. Rarefaction of sorted-subset datasets indicated incomplete sequencing despite the large sequencing depth. Estimated clonotype richness was generally larger for naive than for memory subsets. The genetic and exposure-history diversity represented was limited by the small number of donors. Clonotypes shared by all four sorted-subset donors showed higher generation probabilities than non-shared clonotypes. Only blood was sampled, and tissue TCR repertoires likely differ from those in blood.

CD8 naive samples were CD45RO-negative cells positively selected for CCR7, giving a CD45RA+CCR7+ population that excluded TemRA cells. Donors were healthy HIV-negative adults with no recently reported acute infections or vaccinations. All donors were Caucasian adults living in Nashville, Tennessee, USA. Blood was collected by leukapheresis, and PBMCs were isolated by Ficoll-Histopaque density gradient centrifugation and then cryopreserved in liquid nitrogen vapor phase. Analytical flow cytometry was used to check the purity and quantity of every magnetically sorted T cell population. Genomic DNA was isolated from each sorted fraction and quantified by UV absorbance on a Nanodrop 2000c. Input material: naive CD8+ T cells sorted from blood. Reading the label with the study, this specimen's cell subset or site is: CD45RA+CCR7+. The receptor was derived from a man aged 25 to 40 in good health.

The sequenced DNA: TGTGCCAGCAGCCCCCACTCCTACGAGCAGTACTTC. This translates into CASSPHSYEQYF. The rearrangement combines TRBV7-9 with TRBJ2-7; no confident D gene assignment can be made. According to the germline V gene (reference sequence), CDR1 reads SEHNR and CDR2 reads FQNEAQ. The CDR3 holds 12 amino acids from the cysteine to the phenylalanine. The CDR3 DNA has 36 bases and is translated from base 1. V loses 5 bases of germline sequence and J loses 0 bases, and the interval between the two ends is 5 bases. Beyond the CDR3, the reference TRBV7-9 and TRBJ2-7 genes provide the residues; the full variable domain reads: DTGVSQNPRHKITKRGQNVTFRCDPISEHNRLYWYRQTLGQGPEFLTYFQNEAQLEKSRLLSDRFSAERPKGSFSTLEIQRTEQGDSAMYLCASSPHSYEQYFGPGTRLTVT.